This passage covers 27 T cell receptor beta chains from one sample sequenced in a study of response to subunit inactivated influenza vaccine. MiXCR, run by TCRdb on the RT-PCR reads, gives a single entry per CDR3 protein. The sample shows under 200,000 distinct CDR3 sequences, under 13% of them seen only once. The sequencing used non-naive T cells sorted from PBMCs, collected roughly 6 weeks after vaccination. These receptors all come from a middle-aged man who received an inactivated influenza vaccine.

The chain couples TRBV20-1 to TRBJ1-4; 7 bases align to TRBD1. Germline values: CDR1 DFQATT, CDR2 SNEGSKA (reference sequence). After removal of 0 bases from V and 7 bases from J, the junction contained 8 bases not matched to a gene. CDR3 length equals 15 residues. In nucleotides, the CDR3 is TGCAGTGCTAGAGAACGGCGGGCAGGGGGTGAAAAACTGTTTTTT. Translating gives CSARERRAGGEKLFF.

This clonotype was seen a few times. The chain uses TRBV7-2 and TRBJ1-3; no clear D. Germline values: CDR1 SGHTA, CDR2 FQGNSA. The CDR3 totals 16 residues. Between the trimmed V and J ends, which lost 1 base and 2 bases, there was a span of 12 bases. CDR3 nucleotide sequence: TGTGCCAGCAGCTTAGGGCACCGGGAGCCTGGAAACACCATATATTTT. It translates to CASSLGHREPGNTIYF.

There are a few counts of this clonotype. V is TRBV3-1 and J is TRBJ2-7; the D is unclear. This CDR3 has 11 residues. Between the trimmed V and J ends, which lost 5 bases and 2 bases, there was a span of 4 bases. The germline gives CDR1 LGHDT, CDR2 YNNKEL (reference sequence). CDR3 amino acids: CASSKAYEQYF. The CDR3 DNA reads as TGTGCCAGCAGCAAAGCCTACGAGCAGTACTTC.

The table lists this clonotype with many counts. The chain carries TRBV7-2 and TRBJ1-2; D may be TRBD1 (5 bases). The CDR3 is 13 amino acids. Trimming removed 5 bases at V and 4 bases at J, with 11 bases between. Looked up from germline, CDR1 is SGHTA and CDR2 is FQGNSA. CDR3 DNA sequence: TGTGCCAGCAGCCCCGCAGGGACCTATGGCTACACCTTC. This sequence encodes CASSPAGTYGYTF.

This clonotype has just a few counts. V usage is TRBV7-8 and J usage is TRBJ1-2; 10 bases agree with TRBD1. The J segment lost 5 bases and the V segment lost 1 base, leaving 7 bases of the junction unmatched. The V gene's germline CDR1 is SGHVS and CDR2 FQNEAQ. There are 16 residues in the CDR3. The CDR3 region has the DNA TGTGCCAGCAGCTTAGAACCAGGACAGGGGGAATATGGCTACACCTTC. Amino acids: CASSLEPGQGEYGYTF. Variable domain in full (rest from reference TRBV7-8 and TRBJ1-2): GAGVSQSPRYKVAKRGQDVALRCDPISGHVSLFWYQQALGQGPEFLTYFQNEAQLDKSGLPSDRFFAERPEGSVSTLKIQRTQQEDSAVYLCASSLEPGQGEYGYTFGSGTRLTVV.

This clonotype was counted only a few times. The CDR3 loop reads CASRTGGLPQHF. The CDR3 DNA is TGTGCCAGCAGAACTGGGGGTCTGCCCCAGCATTTT. This chain uses TRBV6-2 or TRBV6-3 with TRBJ1-5; D is possibly TRBD1 (5 bases). Germline V gene sequence: CDR1 MNHEY, CDR2 SVGEGT. The germline V and J ends were trimmed by 6 bases and 9 bases, with 12 bases remaining between them. This CDR3 contains 12 residues.

This clonotype was detected a few times. The V gene is TRBV28, the J gene TRBJ2-7; tentatively, D is TRBD2 (5 bases). CDR1 is MDHEN, CDR2 SYDVKM, per germline. The CDR3 has 13 amino acids. V lost 3 bases and J lost 2, with 8 bases in between. CDR3 sequence (DNA): TGTGCCAGCAGTTTGCACGGGGCCTACGAGCAGTACTTC. Residues: CASSLHGAYEQYF.

This clonotype was counted between two and nine times. The chain joins TRBV2 to TRBJ1-5, with 8 bases that match TRBD1. The CDR3 runs to 15 residues. Germline values: CDR1 SNHLY, CDR2 FYNNEI. V was clipped by 6 bases and J by 5 bases; unmatched bases: 9. CDR3 amino acids: CASSQTGAPYQPQHF. DNA of the CDR3: TGTGCCAGCAGCCAGACAGGGGCCCCCTATCAGCCCCAGCATTTT. The full variable domain, rest sourced from reference TRBV2 and TRBJ1-5, is EPEVTQTPSHQVTQMGQEVILRCVPISNHLYFYWYRQILGQKVEFLVSFYNNEISEKSEIFDDQFSVERPDGSNFTLKIRSTKLEDSAMYFCASSQTGAPYQPQHFGDGTRLSIL.

There are many counts of this clonotype. J is TRBJ1-2 and V is TRBV20-1; possible D gene TRBD1, 6 bases. The CDR3 sequence is 12 residues long. Germline V gene lookup returns CDR1 DFQATT and CDR2 SNEGSKA (reference sequence). Trimming cost V 4 bases and J 9 bases, with 15 bases left between them. The CDR3 sequence is CSANDQGLRYTF. CDR3 DNA: TGCAGTGCTAATGATCAGGGGTTACGCTACACCTTC.

This clonotype was detected ten times or more. V and J are TRBV14 and TRBJ1-2, with D unclear. This CDR3 has 16 residues. The V gene's germline CDR1 is SGHDN and CDR2 FVKESK. V lost 4 bases to trimming and J lost 1 base, with 16 bases between them. The CDR3 loop is CASSPNDMWINYGYTF. The CDR3 coding sequence is TGTGCCAGCAGCCCGAATGACATGTGGATTAACTATGGCTACACCTTC.

This clonotype came up a few times. This chain connects TRBV5-1 to TRBJ1-1; tentative D call: TRBD1 (5 bases). Trimming left V 0 bases short and J 3 bases short, with 6 bases between. Germline CDR1 SGHRS, CDR2 YFSETQ. This CDR3 contains 13 residues. As DNA, the CDR3 is TGCGCCAGCAGCTTGGTGACAGACACTGAAGCTTTCTTT. It specifies CASSLVTDTEAFF. The full variable domain, completed using reference TRBV5-1 and TRBJ1-1, is KAGVTQTPRYLIKTRGQQVTLSCSPISGHRSVSWYQQTPGQGLQFLFEYFSETQRNKGNFPGRFSGRQFSNSRSEMNVSTLELGDSALYLCASSLVTDTEAFFGQGTRLTVV.

This rearrangement joins TRBV5-1 to TRBJ1-5; D is uncertain. The V end was cut by 4 bases, the J end by 2 bases, with 13 bases between. Germline lookup yields CDR1 SGHRS and CDR2 YFSETQ. This CDR3 has 15 amino acids. CDR3 residues: CASSPSSGGNQPQHF. In DNA, the CDR3 is TGCGCCAGCAGCCCGAGTAGCGGGGGCAATCAGCCCCAGCATTTT.

This clonotype was observed a few times. The chain joins TRBV9 to TRBJ2-2; 11 bases agree with TRBD2. Germline V CDR1 and CDR2: SGDLS, YYNGEE. This CDR3 has 17 residues. Trimming cost V 0 bases and J 0 bases; bases outside gene matches: 1. The CDR3 DNA sequence: TGTGCCAGCAGCGTAGGACTAGCGGGGTCGAACACCGGGGAGCTGTTTTTT. Its protein is CASSVGLAGSNTGELFF.

The rearrangement links TRBV6-2 or TRBV6-3 to TRBJ2-5; D possibly matches TRBD1 or TRBD2 (7 bases each). The CDR3 contains 15 residues. Germline-derived CDR1 and CDR2 are MNHEY and SVGEGT. V lost 8 bases, J lost 6 bases, and 22 bases lay in between. CDR3 sequence reads: CASHLAGVRGKTQYF. The CDR3 DNA follows: TGTGCCAGCCACCTGGCGGGGGTCAGGGGGAAGACCCAGTACTTC.

This clonotype has only a few counts. This chain connects TRBV10-3 to TRBJ2-5, with 11 bases lining up with TRBD1. The V segment lost 10 bases and the J segment 5 bases; nucleotides outside the gene matches: 9. The CDR3 loop spans 14 amino acids. Germline V CDR1 and CDR2: ENHRY, SYGVKD. CDR3 sequence reads: CATGTGGSFETQYF. For the CDR3, the DNA is TGTGCCACCGGGACAGGGGGTTCCTTTGAGACCCAGTACTTC.

This sequence joins TRBV25-1 and TRBJ2-7; D gene ambiguous. V was clipped by 3 bases and J by 5 bases, with 5 bases between them. In germline, CDR1 is MGHDK, CDR2 SYGVNS. CDR3 size: 11 residues. The CDR3: CASSEIDEQYF. The CDR3 DNA follows: TGTGCCAGCAGTGAGATCGACGAGCAGTACTTC.

This clonotype appeared many times. The rearrangement uses TRBV2 and TRBJ2-2; D is undetermined. Trimming shortened V by 6 bases and J by 3 bases, and 5 bases separated the two germline ends. Germline CDR1 is SNHLY and CDR2 is FYNNEI. The CDR3 covers 12 residues. This CDR3 reads CASRDHTGELFF. The CDR3 region has the DNA TGTGCCAGCAGGGACCACACCGGGGAGCTGTTTTTT. The entire variable domain, with the rest obtained from reference TRBV2 and TRBJ2-2, is as follows: EPEVTQTPSHQVTQMGQEVILRCVPISNHLYFYWYRQILGQKVEFLVSFYNNEISEKSEIFDDQFSVERPDGSNFTLKIRSTKLEDSAMYFCASRDHTGELFFGEGSRLTVL.

This clonotype was recorded a few times. The chain joins TRBV28 to TRBJ2-4; 7 positions agree with TRBD2. In germline, CDR1 is MDHEN, CDR2 SYDVKM. V lost 6 bases to trimming and J lost 0 bases; unmatched junction nucleotides: 8. This CDR3 is built from 16 residues. The DNA of the CDR3 is TGTGCCAGCAGCCGTCCGGGAGGTGTAGCCAAAAACATTCAGTACTTC. Protein: CASSRPGGVAKNIQYF.

The gene calls are TRBV19 and TRBJ1-4; D gene unclear. Trimming pared 5 bases from V and 6 bases from J, leaving 16 bases between. CDR1 and CDR2 (germline): LNHDA, SQIVND (reference sequence). This CDR3 is 15 amino acids long. The CDR3 sequence: CASSSSGRSDEKLFF. The CDR3 coding sequence is TGTGCCAGTAGTTCAAGCGGGAGGAGTGATGAAAAACTGTTTTTT.

This sequence joins TRBV15 and TRBJ2-1, with TRBD2 identical over 14 bases. J was trimmed by 7 bases and V by 0 bases; bases with no gene match: 8. Germline CDR1 is LNHNV and CDR2 is YYDKDF (reference sequence). The CDR3 is made up of 18 amino acids. The CDR3 spells CATSRDSGLAGVRNEQFF. DNA of the CDR3: TGTGCCACCAGCAGAGATTCGGGACTAGCGGGGGTAAGGAATGAGCAGTTCTTC. The variable domain in full, with the rest retrieved from reference TRBV15 and TRBJ2-1, is DAMVIQNPRYQVTQFGKPVTLSCSQTLNHNVMYWYQQKSSQAPKLLFHYYDKDFNNEADTPDNFQSRRPNTSFCFLDIRSPGLGDTAMYLCATSRDSGLAGVRNEQFFGPGTRLTVL.

The chain links TRBV20-1 to TRBJ2-2; D may be TRBD1 or TRBD2 (6 bases each). Germline CDR1 DFQATT, CDR2 SNEGSKA (reference sequence). The CDR3 consists of 14 residues. The V and J ends lost 3 bases and 8 bases respectively, with 16 bases between them. For the CDR3, the DNA is TGCAGTGCTAGGTCCGGGGGCGGTATTGGGGAGCTGTTTTTT. Translating gives CSARSGGGIGELFF.

This clonotype was detected many times. This chain links TRBV7-2 with TRBJ2-3, with no clear D. CDR3 length: 13 amino acids. CDR1 and CDR2 from the germline V gene are SGHTA and FQGNSA. The ends were cut back, 5 bases at V and 3 bases at J, with 9 bases in the middle. The CDR3 sequence is CASSRIRTDTQYF. CDR3 nucleotide sequence: TGTGCCAGCAGCCGCATCCGGACAGATACGCAGTATTTT.

This clonotype has just a few counts. This chain links TRBV19 with TRBJ1-5, with TRBD1 identical over 7 bases. The CDR3 length is 14 residues. Germline CDR1 is LNHDA and CDR2 is SQIVND (reference sequence). The junction had 6 bases not matched to a gene; V was cut back by 5 bases and J by 5 bases. The CDR3 sequence: CASSEGQPYQPQHF. For the CDR3, the DNA is TGTGCCAGTAGTGAGGGACAGCCTTATCAGCCCCAGCATTTT.

The J gene is TRBJ1-1, the V gene TRBV20-1; a possible D gene is TRBD1 (6 bases). CDR3 size: 13 residues. Germline lookup yields CDR1 DFQATT and CDR2 SNEGSKA (reference sequence). Trimming cost V 6 bases and J 3 bases, with 14 bases left between them. CDR3 amino acids: CSAPQGTDTEAFF. The CDR3 DNA reads as TGCAGTGCCCCACAGGGAACGGACACTGAAGCTTTCTTT.

This chain uses TRBV11-2 with TRBJ2-7, with 9 positions matching TRBD1. This CDR3 region has 17 residues. Losses at the gene ends were 3 bases for V and 3 bases for J; bases not matched to a gene: 12. In germline, CDR1 is SGHAT, CDR2 FQNNGV. CDR3 residues: CASSFAIGRQGVYEQYF. Written as DNA, the CDR3 is TGTGCCAGCAGCTTCGCTATCGGCAGACAGGGGGTCTACGAGCAGTACTTC.

This clonotype was found many times. The V and J genes are TRBV5-1 and TRBJ2-1; D is undetermined. This CDR3 has 15 amino acids. Germline CDR1 is SGHRS and CDR2 is YFSETQ. Trimming removed 4 bases from V and 0 bases from J, with 11 bases in between. As DNA, the CDR3 is TGCGCCAGCAGCCCGATGGTGAGCTCCTACAATGAGCAGTTCTTC. The encoded protein is CASSPMVSSYNEQFF.

This clonotype appeared many times. The rearrangement links TRBV7-2 to TRBJ2-3; 7 bases agree with TRBD1. The J segment lost 10 bases and the V segment lost 2 bases, leaving 9 bases of the junction unmatched. Germline V gene data show CDR1 as SGHTA and CDR2 as FQGNSA. The CDR3 is 14 amino acids. As DNA, the CDR3 is TGTGCCAGCAGCTTACAGGGGGAAGGGCAGGCGCAGTATTTT. This gives the protein CASSLQGEGQAQYF.